Each of the 11 T cell receptor beta chains below was sequenced from the same sample in a study of human T cells and chemical hapten exposure. Time point in this sample: pre-sensitization, week 0. Stated treatment: therapeutic diphenylcyclopropenone sensitization with weekly scalp DPC. Each CDR3 protein gets one entry after TCRdb re-called the RACE reads with MiXCR. The data hold around 57,000 distinct CDR3 sequences, with about 11% observed a single time. Here the sequenced sample was whole blood, taken in connection with sensitization to the hapten diphenylcyclopropenone (DPC). The receptors stem from a woman aged 40 to 50 with alopecia areata. Some clones in this sample may be carry-over from other donors' samples.

This clonotype was seen only a few times. The chain couples TRBV6-2 or TRBV6-3 to TRBJ2-7, with D tentatively TRBD1 (5 bases). V was clipped by 2 bases and J by 5 bases, with 13 bases between them. Germline CDR1 and CDR2: MNHEY and SVGEGT. This CDR3 is 14 amino acids long. The CDR3 region has the DNA TGTGCCAGCAGTTACGAGGCAGGGCTCCACGAGCAGTACTTC. Amino acid sequence: CASSYEAGLHEQYF.

In its sample, this clonotype was seen many times. The J gene is TRBJ2-1, the V gene TRBV12-3 or TRBV12-4, with 13 bases fitting TRBD2. This CDR3 comprises 17 residues. After removal of 5 bases from V and 8 bases from J, the junction contained 12 bases not matched to a gene. CDR3 DNA sequence: TGTGCCAGCAGTCCACCGACTAGCGGGGGGATAGGGGATGAGCAGTTCTTC. Its protein product is CASSPPTSGGIGDEQFF.

This clonotype has just a few counts. V is TRBV7-2 and J is TRBJ2-3; TRBD2 matches 10 bases. The CDR3 is 17 residues long. Germline V gives CDR1 SGHTA, CDR2 FQGNSA. Trimming took 5 bases from V and 3 from J; bases not matched to a gene: 11. The CDR3 here is CASSPLAGLLGTDTQYF. CDR3 bases: TGTGCCAGCAGCCCACTAGCGGGGTTATTAGGAACAGATACGCAGTATTTT.

This clonotype appeared a few times. The V and J genes are TRBV3-1 and TRBJ2-7; 9 bases line up with TRBD1. V shed 5 bases, J shed 5 bases, and the junction held 7 bases outside the gene matches. The V gene's germline CDR1 is LGHDT and CDR2 YNNKEL (reference sequence). CDR3 size: 14 residues. CDR3 DNA: TGTGCCAGCAGCGGCTGGGACAGGGCGAACGAGCAGTACTTC. Amino acids: CASSGWDRANEQYF.

This clonotype was observed a handful of times. The chain links TRBV12-3 or TRBV12-4 to TRBJ2-1; no definite D call. V gave up 2 bases and J gave up 1 base, with 9 bases separating them. This CDR3 region has 15 residues. The CDR3 sequence is CASSLRQKSYNEQFF. The CDR3 nucleotides are TGTGCCAGCAGTTTACGGCAGAAATCCTACAATGAGCAGTTCTTC.

This clonotype was picked up many times. The V gene is TRBV7-3, the J gene TRBJ2-3; TRBD1 might be the D (6 bases). The germline V gene encodes CDR1 SGHTA and CDR2 FQGTGA. This CDR3 spans 13 amino acids. V shed 4 bases and J shed 6 bases, with 11 bases lying between them. The CDR3, as DNA: TGTGCCAGCAGCTCAGGGGCGAGTGATACGCAGTATTTT. Encoded protein: CASSSGASDTQYF.

This clonotype was counted many times. The CDR3 coding sequence is TGTGCCAGCAGCTTCGGGGAGGCTCAGCCCCAGCATTTT. It specifies CASSFGEAQPQHF. The chain uses TRBV9 and TRBJ1-5; D gene unclear. The CDR3 covers 13 residues. V lost 4 bases, J lost 6 bases, and 11 bases lay in between. The germline gives CDR1 SGDLS, CDR2 YYNGEE.

In this sample, this clonotype turned up a few times. V and J are TRBV29-1 and TRBJ1-2, with D maybe TRBD1 (5 bases). The CDR3 contains 11 residues. Germline V gene sequence: CDR1 SQVTM, CDR2 ANQGSEA. V dropped 4 bases and J dropped 6 bases, with 9 bases sitting between them. CDR3 sequence (DNA): TGCAGCGTTGGGGCAGGGAATGGCTACACCTTC. This sequence encodes CSVGAGNGYTF.

In its sample, this clonotype was seen many times. The CDR3, as DNA: TGTGCCAGCAGCCAAGATTGGAGCGGGGGGGCGTACCAAGAGACCCAGTACTTC. This gives the protein CASSQDWSGGAYQETQYF. The chain has TRBV14 and TRBJ2-5, with 10 positions matching TRBD2. The V gene end was trimmed by 0 bases and the J gene end by 0 bases; junction bases not matched to a gene: 7. This CDR3 comprises 18 residues. Germline V gives CDR1 SGHDN, CDR2 FVKESK.

This clonotype was observed a few times. V gene TRBV11-2 combines with J gene TRBJ2-2; D unresolved. CDR3 length: 11 amino acids. V was clipped by 8 bases and J by 6 bases, with 7 bases between them. Per the germline V gene, CDR1 is SGHAT and CDR2 is FQNNGV. The CDR3 region is CASLDSGELFF. The CDR3 DNA reads as TGTGCCAGCCTCGATTCCGGGGAGCTGTTTTTT.

With respect to this clonotype: A read error is possible here, since a much larger clone lies one base away. The conserved phenylalanine or tryptophan normally closing the CDR3 is absent here, so this likely arose from a read error. The CDR3 spells CATSDPPRDPRRGYTS. Written as DNA, the CDR3 is TGTGCCACCAGTGATCCCCCCCGGGACCCTCGACGAGGCTACACCTCC. The rearrangement links TRBV24-1 to TRBJ1-2, with D possibly matching TRBD1 (5 bases). Germline CDR1 reads KGHDR; CDR2 reads SFDVKD. Trimming shortened V by 3 bases and J by 8 bases, and 21 bases separated the two germline ends. The CDR3 spans 16 residues.